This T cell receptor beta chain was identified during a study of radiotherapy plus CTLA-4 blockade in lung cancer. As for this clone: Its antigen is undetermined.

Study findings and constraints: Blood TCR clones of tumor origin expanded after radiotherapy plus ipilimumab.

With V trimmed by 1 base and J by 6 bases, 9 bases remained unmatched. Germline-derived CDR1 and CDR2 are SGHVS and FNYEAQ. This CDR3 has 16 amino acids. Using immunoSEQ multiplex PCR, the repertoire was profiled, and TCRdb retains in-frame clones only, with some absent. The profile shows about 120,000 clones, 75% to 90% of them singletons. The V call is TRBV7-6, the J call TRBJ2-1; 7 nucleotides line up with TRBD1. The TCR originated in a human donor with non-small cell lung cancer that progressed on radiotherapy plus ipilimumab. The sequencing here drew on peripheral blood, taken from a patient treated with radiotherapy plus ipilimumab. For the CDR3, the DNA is TGTGCCAGCAGCTTAGGACAGGGTGAGCCGTTCAATGAGCAGTTCTTC. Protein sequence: CASSLGQGEPFNEQFF.